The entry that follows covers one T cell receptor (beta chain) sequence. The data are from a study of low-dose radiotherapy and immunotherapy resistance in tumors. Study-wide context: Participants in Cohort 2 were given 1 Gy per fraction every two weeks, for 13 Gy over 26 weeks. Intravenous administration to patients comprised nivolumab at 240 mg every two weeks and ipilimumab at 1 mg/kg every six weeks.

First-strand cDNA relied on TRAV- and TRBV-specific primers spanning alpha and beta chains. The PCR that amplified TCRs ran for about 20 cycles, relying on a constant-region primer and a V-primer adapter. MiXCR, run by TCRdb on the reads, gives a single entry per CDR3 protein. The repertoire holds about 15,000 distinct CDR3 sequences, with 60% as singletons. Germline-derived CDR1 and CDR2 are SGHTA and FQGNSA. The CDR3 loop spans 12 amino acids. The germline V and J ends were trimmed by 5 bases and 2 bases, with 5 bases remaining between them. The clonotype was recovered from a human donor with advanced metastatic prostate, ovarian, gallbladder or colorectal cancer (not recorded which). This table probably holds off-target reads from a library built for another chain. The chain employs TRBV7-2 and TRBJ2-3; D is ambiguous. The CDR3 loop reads CASSTYTDTQYF. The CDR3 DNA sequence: TGTGCCAGCAGCACATACACAGATACGCAGTATTTT. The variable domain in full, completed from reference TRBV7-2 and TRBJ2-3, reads GAGVSQSPSNKVTEKGKDVELRCDPISGHTALYWYRQSLGQGLEFLIYFQGNSAPDKSGLPSDRFSAERTGGSVSTLTIQRTQQEDSAVYLCASSTYTDTQYFGPGTRLTVL.